This record looks at one T cell receptor (beta chain) sequence and its context. Germline values: CDR1 SGHRS, CDR2 YFSETQ. The CDR3 has 14 residues. J lost 5 bases, V lost 2 bases, and 7 bases had no gene match. This entry comes from a study of T-cell memory formation after mild COVID-19. MiXCR, applied by TCRdb to the 5' RACE reads, yields one record per CDR3 protein. The sample yields tens of thousands of distinct CDR3 sequences, 11% to 15% seen once. This receptor was obtained from an adult woman who had mild COVID-19 (a few samples of this study predate the infection). Cell type and time point are not known. What was sequenced was PBMCs or a T cell subset sorted from them (not recorded which). V gene TRBV5-1 combines with J gene TRBJ2-7; the match to TRBD1 covers 7 bases. Here the CDR3 reads CASSFRDRADEQYF. CDR3 nucleotides: TGCGCCAGCAGCTTCCGAGACAGGGCGGACGAGCAGTACTTC.